In its sample, the clone carrying this TCR beta chain was seen many times. The antigen is not known. This entry comes from a study of spatial heterogeneity in lung cancer. Time point reported: sample taken at primary tumor resection. The donors were about 72 patients with non-small cell lung cancer that was early-stage and untreated. The sequenced material consisted of unsorted whole RNA from tumor, nontumor lung or frozen PBMC. This CDR3 is 16 amino acids long. CDR1 is SQVTM and CDR2 is ANQGSEA in the germline V gene. Trimming cost V 6 bases and J 3 bases; bases outside gene matches: 14. MiXCR, run by TCRdb on the 5' RACE reads, gives a single entry per CDR3 protein. Among over 6,500 distinct CDR3 sequences listed, around 13% were seen once. Study results and limitations: Higher tumor mutation counts went along with higher counts of expanded intratumoral alpha and beta TCRs.

This clonotype was sampled from a male donor with early-stage non-small cell lung cancer. The chain couples TRBV29-1 to TRBJ1-1, with 9 bases lining up with TRBD1. The specimen comprised lung tumor tissue, sampled at surgery. CDR3 DNA: TGCAGCGTCGCCAATCGCCTGGGACAGGGTCACACTGAAGCTTTCTTT. Its translation: CSVANRLGQGHTEAFF.